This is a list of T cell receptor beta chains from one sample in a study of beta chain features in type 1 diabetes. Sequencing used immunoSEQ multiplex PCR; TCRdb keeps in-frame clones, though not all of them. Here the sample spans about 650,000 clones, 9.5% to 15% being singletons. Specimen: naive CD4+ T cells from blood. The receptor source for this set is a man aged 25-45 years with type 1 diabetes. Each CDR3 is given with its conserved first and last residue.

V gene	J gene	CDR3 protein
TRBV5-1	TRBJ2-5	CASSLSLAGDQETQYF
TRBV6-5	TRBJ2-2	CASSRDFVNTGELFF
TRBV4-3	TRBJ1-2	CASSQSGQAVGFYGYTF
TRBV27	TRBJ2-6	CASSVLAGRLSGANVLTF
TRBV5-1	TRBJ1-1	CASGTGSTEAFF
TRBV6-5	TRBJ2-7	CASSTRGQGSYEQYF
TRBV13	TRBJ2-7	CASSHRTLHEQYF
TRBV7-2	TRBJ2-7	CASSPRLSEQYF
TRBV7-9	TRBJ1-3	CASSLQDFSSGNTIYF
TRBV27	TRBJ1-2	CATSSRDRGRFDGYTF
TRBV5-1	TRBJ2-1	CASSFGLADEQFF
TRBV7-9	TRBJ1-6	CASSLDSARRNSPLHF
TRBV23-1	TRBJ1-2	CASSRRRRSTNYGYTF
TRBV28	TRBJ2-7	CASSLPGTLPPEQYF
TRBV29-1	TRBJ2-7	CSVDDRRTGGDEQYF
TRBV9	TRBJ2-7	CASSVAMGLSEQYF
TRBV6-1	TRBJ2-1	CASSDGQGYNEQFF
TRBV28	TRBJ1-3	CASTQQGSIYF
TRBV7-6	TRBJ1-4	CASSLRTGANEKLFF
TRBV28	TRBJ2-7	CASNRRWVVGSYEQYF
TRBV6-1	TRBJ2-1	CASSEGSGGYNEQFF
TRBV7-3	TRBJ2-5	CASSPAAGGQETQYF
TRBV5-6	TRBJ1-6	CASSPDRSPLHF
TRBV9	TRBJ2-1	CASSVGGESYNEQFF
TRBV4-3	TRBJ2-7	CASSQDRRAQYF
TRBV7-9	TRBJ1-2	CASGDRANYGYTF
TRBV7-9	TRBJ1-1	CASSPGQLNTEAFF
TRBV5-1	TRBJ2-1	CASSQGLAGGGYEQFF
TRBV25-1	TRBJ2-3	CASSEWPSGGRGDTQYF
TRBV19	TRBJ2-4	CASSIHFSGSGAKNIQYF
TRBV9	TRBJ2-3	CASSADRGWTDTQYF
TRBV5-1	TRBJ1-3	CASSLGTSGNTIYF
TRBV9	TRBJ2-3	CASSVLGRSRSTDTQYF
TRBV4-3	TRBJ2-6	CASSRDLLGSGANVLTF
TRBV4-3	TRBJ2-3	CASSQALTGVGRDTQYF
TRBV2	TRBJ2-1	CASLGQRNNEQFF
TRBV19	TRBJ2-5	CASSPRTGMLQETQYF
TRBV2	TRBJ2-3	CASSEREIGADTQYF
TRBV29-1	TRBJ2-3	CSARPGQGTDTQYF
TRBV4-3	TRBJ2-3	CASSQDGQDTDTQYF
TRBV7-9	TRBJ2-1	CASSGLGGWQFF
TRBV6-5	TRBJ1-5	CASSPQGNQPQHF
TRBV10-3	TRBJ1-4	CAISEGTGGLSEKLFF
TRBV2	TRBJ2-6	CASSVAGANVLTF
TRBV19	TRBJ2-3	CASSGGAGTDTQYF
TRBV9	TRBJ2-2	CASSEVNTGELFF
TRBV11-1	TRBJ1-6	CASSLGQPNSPLHF
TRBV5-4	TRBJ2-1	CASSLSGGYNEQFF
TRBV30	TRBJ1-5	CAWSADSNQPQHF
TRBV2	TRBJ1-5	CASSEMSNQPQHF